This entry lists 26 T cell receptor beta chains sequenced from one sample in a study of blood T cell repertoires in COVID-19. Using immunoSEQ multiplex PCR, the repertoire was profiled, and TCRdb retains in-frame clones only, with some absent. The sample lists about 130,000 clones; about 86% were seen once. The specimen sequenced was PBMCs or T cells enriched from blood (not recorded which). The receptor set was obtained from a man aged 45-65 years who had recovered from COVID-19.

This rearrangement joins TRBV7-3 to TRBJ2-2; maybe TRBD2 (6 bases). The CDR3 has 16 amino acids. V was pared by 2 bases and J by 0 bases, with 10 bases between. CDR1 is SGHTA and CDR2 is FQGTGA in the germline V gene. The chain's CDR3 is CASSLGRGTNTGELFF. The CDR3 region has the DNA TGTGCCAGCAGCTTAGGGCGGGGAACGAACACCGGGGAGCTGTTTTTT.

This chain connects TRBV27 to TRBJ1-6; weak D call: TRBD1 (6 bases). V lost 5 bases and J lost 7, with 15 bases in between. The V gene's germline CDR1 is MNHEY and CDR2 SMNVEV (reference sequence). The CDR3 sequence is 15 residues long. This chain's CDR3 is CASSINRVGNSPLHF. The CDR3 DNA sequence: TGTGCCAGCAGTATCAACAGGGTGGGGAATTCACCCCTCCACTTT.

The chain employs TRBV7-6 and TRBJ2-2; 8 positions agree with TRBD1. This CDR3 region has 15 residues. Germline V gene sequence: CDR1 SGHVS, CDR2 FNYEAQ. Trimming at V came to 5 bases and at J to 3 bases, leaving 5 bases not matched to a gene. The CDR3 sequence is CASSAGTGDTGELFF. CDR3 sequence (DNA): TGTGCCAGCAGCGCCGGGACAGGCGACACCGGGGAGCTGTTTTTT. The full variable domain, rest sourced from reference TRBV7-6 and TRBJ2-2, is GAGVSQSPRYKVTKRGQDVALRCDPISGHVSLYWYRQALGQGPEFLTYFNYEAQQDKSGLPNDRFSAERPEGSISTLTIQRTEQRDSAMYRCASSAGTGDTGELFFGEGSRLTVL.

The chain is built from TRBV9 and TRBJ2-1; the match to TRBD1 covers 9 bases. Germline V gene data show CDR1 as SGDLS and CDR2 as YYNGEE. V trimming: 3 bases; J trimming: 5 bases; junction bases outside the gene matches: 9. This CDR3 has 16 residues. In DNA, the CDR3 is TGTGCCAGCAGCGAGGGGACAGGGACCTTCGACAATGAGCAGTTCTTC. This translates into CASSEGTGTFDNEQFF.

The J gene is TRBJ2-7, the V gene TRBV27, with 8 positions matching TRBD2. Trimming cost V 2 bases and J 4 bases; bases outside gene matches: 7. The CDR3 has 15 amino acids. The germline V gene encodes CDR1 MNHEY and CDR2 SMNVEV (reference sequence). The CDR3 sequence: CASSLGGGGLYEQYF. The CDR3 region has the DNA TGTGCCAGCAGTTTAGGCGGCGGGGGGTTATACGAGCAGTACTTC.

J is TRBJ2-6 and V is TRBV2, with TRBD1 matching over 10 bases. Trimming removed 6 bases from V and 2 bases from J; junction bases left unmatched: 7. Germline V gene sequence: CDR1 SNHLY, CDR2 FYNNEI. This CDR3 is built from 17 residues. The CDR3 here is CASRAGTGVTGANVLTF. The CDR3 nucleotides read TGTGCCAGCAGAGCCGGGACAGGGGTAACTGGGGCCAACGTCCTGACTTTC.

The chain couples TRBV5-1 to TRBJ2-3, with 11 bases matching TRBD2. The V segment lost 0 bases and the J segment 11 bases; nucleotides outside the gene matches: 11. The CDR3 is 16 amino acids. Per germline, CDR1 SGHRS and CDR2 YFSETQ. The CDR3 loop is CASSLAVGLAGFGQYF. CDR3 nucleotide sequence: TGCGCCAGCAGCTTGGCCGTTGGACTAGCGGGTTTCGGGCAGTATTTT.

The chain has TRBV4-1 and TRBJ1-5; 8 nucleotides align to TRBD1. The CDR3 totals 16 residues. After removal of 1 base from V and 3 bases from J, the junction contained 5 bases not matched to a gene. Germline CDR1 MGHRA, CDR2 YSYEKL. The CDR3 loop reads CASSQGQGTANQPQHF. The CDR3 DNA sequence: TGCGCCAGCAGCCAAGGACAGGGGACAGCCAATCAGCCCCAGCATTTT.

V usage is TRBV9 and J usage is TRBJ1-2; TRBD1 agrees at 11 bases. The J segment lost 8 bases and the V segment lost 4 bases, leaving 16 bases of the junction unmatched. CDR3 length: 17 residues. From germline, CDR1 is SGDLS and CDR2 YYNGEE. This chain's CDR3 is CASSSQGGTGGGRGYTF. In DNA, the CDR3 is TGTGCCAGCAGCTCCCAAGGCGGGACAGGGGGAGGCAGAGGCTACACCTTC.

The rearrangement uses TRBV7-3 and TRBJ2-6, with a possible D match to TRBD2 (5 bases). CDR3 size: 15 residues. Germline V gives CDR1 SGHTA, CDR2 FQGTGA. V was shortened by 2 bases and J by 2 bases, with 7 bases between the two germline ends. CDR3 sequence: CASSLRAAGANVLTF. The CDR3 DNA reads TGTGCCAGCAGCTTACGAGCGGCTGGGGCCAACGTCCTGACTTTC.

The gene calls are TRBV3-1 (or the pseudogene TRBV3-2) and TRBJ2-1, with 8 positions matching TRBD2. CDR3 length equals 16 residues. The germline V gene has CDR1 LGHDT and CDR2 YNNKEL (reference sequence). V was clipped by 0 bases and J by 2 bases; unmatched bases: 3. DNA of the CDR3: TGTGCCAGCAGCCAAGACGCGGGGGGCCCCTACAATGAGCAGTTCTTC. This gives the protein CASSQDAGGPYNEQFF.

The chain uses TRBV5-1 and TRBJ1-3; 8 bases fit TRBD1. Germline V gene sequence: CDR1 SGHRS, CDR2 YFSETQ. The CDR3 has 16 residues. V gave up 4 bases and J gave up 0 bases; unmatched junction bases: 6. The chain's CDR3 is CASSSRQGSSGNTIYF. The DNA of the CDR3 is TGCGCCAGCAGCAGTAGACAGGGGAGCTCTGGAAACACCATATATTTT.

DNA for the CDR3: TGCAGCGTTGGGCAGGAAAACTATGGCTACACCTTC. Amino acids: CSVGQENYGYTF. This rearrangement joins TRBV29-1 to TRBJ1-2; D not certain. The CDR3 spans 12 residues. V lost 4 bases and J 2 bases, leaving 8 bases between the germline ends. Germline CDR1 reads SQVTM; CDR2 reads ANQGSEA.

This clone was detected a few times. The chain joins TRBV19 to TRBJ1-1; no definite D call. The CDR3 contains 15 residues. With 6 bases removed from V and 5 bases from J, the gap between germline ends came to 19 bases. The germline gives CDR1 LNHDA, CDR2 SQIVND (reference sequence). This CDR3 reads CASRTAGFAKTEAFF. DNA for the CDR3: TGTGCCAGTAGGACGGCGGGCTTTGCTAAGACTGAAGCTTTCTTT.

The gene calls are TRBV27 and TRBJ2-7, with a weak D call TRBD2 (5 bases). The germline gives CDR1 MNHEY, CDR2 SMNVEV (reference sequence). This CDR3 region has 15 residues. The V and J ends lost 3 bases and 0 bases respectively, with 12 bases between them. For the CDR3, the DNA is TGTGCCAGCAGTTTCAGCGGTGGATACTCCTACGAGCAGTACTTC. Translated, it gives CASSFSGGYSYEQYF.

This chain uses TRBV4-1 with TRBJ2-5; 15 nucleotides line up with TRBD2. The germline gives CDR1 MGHRA, CDR2 YSYEKL. V trimming: 1 base; J trimming: 4 bases; junction bases outside the gene matches: 7. The CDR3 extends over 18 amino acids. CDR3 sequence (DNA): TGCGCCAGCAGCCAAGGGACTAGCGGGGGGGCTTTCCGAGAGACCCAGTACTTC. Its translation is CASSQGTSGGAFRETQYF.

The chain carries TRBV7-2 and TRBJ2-5; possible D gene TRBD2, 5 bases. The V and J ends lost 7 bases and 5 bases respectively, with 17 bases between them. Germline values: CDR1 SGHTA, CDR2 FQGNSA. The CDR3 length is 14 residues. The CDR3 bases are TGTGCCAGCAAAGACCCACGGACGGGGGAGACCCAGTACTTC. Translation gives CASKDPRTGETQYF.

The V call is TRBV10-3, the J call TRBJ2-3; 9 nucleotides agree with TRBD2. This CDR3 is 15 amino acids long. Germline V gene sequence: CDR1 ENHRY, CDR2 SYGVKD. V trimming: 9 bases; J trimming: 0 bases; junction bases outside the gene matches: 7. CDR3 region: CAMRNSGGSTDTQYF. DNA of the CDR3: TGTGCCATGCGAAATAGCGGGGGAAGCACAGATACGCAGTATTTT.

The V call is TRBV19, the J call TRBJ1-5, with 9 bases lining up with TRBD1. The CDR3 consists of 19 residues. The V gene end was trimmed by 7 bases and the J gene end by 9 bases; junction bases not matched to a gene: 25. Germline CDR1 reads LNHDA; CDR2 reads SQIVND (reference sequence). CDR3 nucleotides: TGTGCCAGTAAACCTAGGACAGGGGAAAAACCACTAGCTGTCCGGCCCCAGCATTTT. It translates to CASKPRTGEKPLAVRPQHF.

The chain has TRBV11-3 and TRBJ2-1; TRBD2 is a possible D gene (5 bases). The CDR3 is 14 residues long. V lost 0 bases and J 9 bases, leaving 12 bases between the germline ends. Germline V gives CDR1 SGHNT, CDR2 YENEEA. In DNA, the CDR3 is TGTGCCAGCAGCTTAGATCCCCTAGCTGGTGAGCAGTTCTTC. This sequence encodes CASSLDPLAGEQFF.

A single count supports this clone. The rearrangement uses TRBV11-2 and TRBJ1-5; D unclear. The CDR3 contains 15 residues. The germline V gene has CDR1 SGHAT and CDR2 FQNNGV. V was trimmed by 0 bases and J by 4 bases, leaving 10 bases between them. The CDR3 DNA sequence: TGTGCCAGCAGCTTAGATAGGCGGGGAAATCAGCCCCAGCATTTT. Protein sequence: CASSLDRRGNQPQHF.

The chain employs TRBV11-2 and TRBJ1-4; 9 bases fit TRBD1. The CDR3 spans 15 residues. Germline loops: CDR1 SGHAT, CDR2 FQNNGV. The J segment lost 8 bases and the V segment lost 5 bases, leaving 9 bases of the junction unmatched. CDR3: CASSADRGKWEKLFF. The CDR3 DNA reads as TGTGCCAGCAGCGCGGACAGGGGAAAGTGGGAAAAACTGTTTTTT.

V gene TRBV2 combines with J gene TRBJ1-1; 7 nucleotides match TRBD1. Trimming at V came to 7 bases and at J to 1 base, leaving 6 bases not matched to a gene. The germline CDR1 and CDR2 sequences are SNHLY and FYNNEI. The CDR3 extends over 14 amino acids. The chain's CDR3 is CASTLAGGNTEAFF. The DNA for the CDR3 is TGTGCCAGCACCCTGGCAGGGGGGAACACTGAAGCTTTCTTT. The whole variable domain, remainder taken from reference TRBV2 and TRBJ1-1, is EPEVTQTPSHQVTQMGQEVILRCVPISNHLYFYWYRQILGQKVEFLVSFYNNEISEKSEIFDDQFSVERPDGSNFTLKIRSTKLEDSAMYFCASTLAGGNTEAFFGQGTRLTVV.

The CDR3 sequence: CASSREWGQPQHF. The CDR3 DNA follows: TGTGCCAGCAGCAGGGAATGGGGCCAGCCCCAGCATTTT. The chain has TRBV12-3 or TRBV12-4 and TRBJ1-5, with a tentative D call TRBD1 (5 bases). This CDR3 region has 13 residues. V dropped 6 bases and J dropped 7 bases, with 13 bases sitting between them.

V gene TRBV19 combines with J gene TRBJ1-2, with TRBD1 matching over 10 bases. Germline trimming cut 7 bases from V and 2 bases from J; bases unmatched to any gene: 10. Germline CDR1 is LNHDA and CDR2 is SQIVND (reference sequence). The CDR3 is 16 residues long. As DNA, the CDR3 is TGTGCCAGTAAGAATCTCGGGACAGGGGAAAACTATGGCTACACCTTC. This gives the protein CASKNLGTGENYGYTF.

The V call is TRBV9, the J call TRBJ1-5, with D tentatively TRBD1 (5 bases). Looked up from germline, CDR1 is SGDLS and CDR2 is YYNGEE. V was trimmed by 2 bases and J by 0 bases, leaving 9 bases between them. There are 15 residues in the CDR3. CDR3 bases: TGTGCCAGCAGCGTGGGCAGGGATAGCAATCAGCCCCAGCATTTT. It is translated as CASSVGRDSNQPQHF.